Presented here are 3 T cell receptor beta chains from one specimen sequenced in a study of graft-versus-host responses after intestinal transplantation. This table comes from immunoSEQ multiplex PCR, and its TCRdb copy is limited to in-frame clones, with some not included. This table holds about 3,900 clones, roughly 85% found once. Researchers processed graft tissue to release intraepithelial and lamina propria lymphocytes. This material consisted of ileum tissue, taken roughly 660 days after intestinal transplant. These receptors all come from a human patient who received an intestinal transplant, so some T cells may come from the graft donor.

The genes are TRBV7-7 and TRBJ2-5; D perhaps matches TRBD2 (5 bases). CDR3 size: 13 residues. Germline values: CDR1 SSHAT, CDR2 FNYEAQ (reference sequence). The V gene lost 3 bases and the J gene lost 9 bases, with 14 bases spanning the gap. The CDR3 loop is CASSLASGEPQYF. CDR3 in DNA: TGTGCCAGCAGCTTGGCGTCCGGGGAGCCCCAGTACTTC.

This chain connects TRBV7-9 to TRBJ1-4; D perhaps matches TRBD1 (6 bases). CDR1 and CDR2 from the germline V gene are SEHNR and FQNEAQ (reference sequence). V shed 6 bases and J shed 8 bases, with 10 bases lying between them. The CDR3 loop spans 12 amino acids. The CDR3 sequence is CASRRDNEKLFF. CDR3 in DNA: TGTGCCAGCAGGCGGGACAACGAAAAACTGTTTTTT. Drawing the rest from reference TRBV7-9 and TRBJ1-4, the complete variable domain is DTGVSQNPRHKITKRGQNVTFRCDPISEHNRLYWYRQTLGQGPEFLTYFQNEAQLEKSRLLSDRFSAERPKGSFSTLEIQRTEQGDSAMYLCASRRDNEKLFFGSGTQLSVL.

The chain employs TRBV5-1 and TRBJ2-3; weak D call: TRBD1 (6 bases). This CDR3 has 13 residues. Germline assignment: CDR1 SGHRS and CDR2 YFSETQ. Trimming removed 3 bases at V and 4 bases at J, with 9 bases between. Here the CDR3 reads CASSWDTPDTQYF. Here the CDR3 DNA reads TGCGCCAGCAGCTGGGACACCCCAGATACGCAGTATTTT.